The T cell receptor beta chain described here comes from a study of blood T cells in healthy people across ages. Study-wide findings and caveats: The long-lived group displayed more naive CD4+ cells, plus higher diversity, than the aged donors did. Bulk PBMC profiling left naive and antigen-experienced comparisons inconclusive. The percentage of naive T cells correlated strongly with TCR beta diversity.

As for this clonotype: Its antigen is as yet unknown. One end of the junction is discordant with germline, which a read error may explain.

It was with a sample-barcoded 5' primer and a J-beta primer mix that a second PCR of roughly 7 to 12 cycles was run. TCRdb re-derived calls from the 5' RACE reads in MiXCR, one entry per CDR3 protein. The table includes about 1.7 million distinct CDR3 sequences, roughly 27% detected once. This CDR3 is 16 amino acids long. The germline CDR1 and CDR2 sequences are SGHAT and FQNNGV. Samples each had at least 5.5 micrograms of total RNA extracted. This sequence joins TRBV11-2 and TRBJ1-2, with TRBD1 as a possible D gene (5 bases). Sequenced material: blood. The sequence was obtained from a woman younger than 45 in good health. CDR3 bases: TGTGTCAGCAGCTTAGCGGGGGACCGGTTTGACTATGGCTACACCTTC. It codes for CVSSLAGDRFDYGYTF.